A selection of T cell receptor beta chains follows, all from one sample in a study of T cells after posttransplantation cyclophosphamide. The method was immunoSEQ multiplex PCR; TCRdb's version includes in-frame clones alone and lacks a portion of them. The table lists about 43,000 clones, about 92% of them singletons. This sample comprised PBMCs, obtained about 62 days after allogeneic stem cell transplant with posttransplant cyclophosphamide. The source is a male patient aged 60-70 years who received an allogeneic stem cell transplant from a related donor and was CMV-positive. A subset of T cells may come from the graft donor. CDR3s include the opening cysteine and the closing phenylalanine or tryptophan. Each record gives: V gene, J gene, D gene, clone size, CDR3 DNA, CDR3 protein. The D gene is left open where the match is weak. Part of the rows lack a size; the others show once, few, many or a class for expanded clones.

>TRBV15|TRBJ2-7|TRBD1|-
TGTGCCACCAGCAGAGGGGGACAGCAAGGCGAGCAGTACTTC
CATSRGGQQGEQYF
>TRBV19|TRBJ1-2|-|-
TGTGCCAGTAGTTACCTTTCTACCGGGACAATATTCTATGGCTACACCTTC
CASSYLSTGTIFYGYTF
>TRBV2|TRBJ2-7|-|-
TGTGCCAGCAGTGAGGGGGGTTCCTACGAGCAGTACTTC
CASSEGGSYEQYF
>TRBV19|TRBJ2-7|-|-
TGTGCCAGTAGTATAGCACAGGGTTGGGCCTACGAGCAGTACTTC
CASSIAQGWAYEQYF
>TRBV5-1|TRBJ1-2|TRBD1|-
TGCGCCAGCAGCTTCGGACAGGACCTTAGCTACACCTTC
CASSFGQDLSYTF
>TRBV11-2|TRBJ1-2|-|-
TGTGCCAGCAGCTTAGTCACAGGGTATAACTATGGCTACACCTTC
CASSLVTGYNYGYTF
>TRBV5-6|TRBJ2-5|TRBD2|-
TGTGCCAGCAGCTTGTATGGCCCGGGGGGAGAGACCCAGTACTTC
CASSLYGPGGETQYF
>TRBV11-2|TRBJ1-1|TRBD1|-
TGTGCCAGCAGCCCTCAGGGGGCGGCGAACACTGAAGCTTTCTTT
CASSPQGAANTEAFF
>TRBV7-9|TRBJ2-7|TRBD1|-
TGTGCCAGCAGCTTAGATTGGGACAGGGGTACCTACGAGCAGTACTTC
CASSLDWDRGTYEQYF
>TRBV30|TRBJ2-1|-|few
TGTGCCTGGAGTGTACTTGTATATGGTGAGCAGTTCTTC
CAWSVLVYGEQFF
>TRBV7-9|TRBJ1-1|-|-
TGTGCCAGCAGCGGAACAGGGAGCACTGAAGCTTTCTTT
CASSGTGSTEAFF
>TRBV2|TRBJ1-5|-|-
TGTGCCAGCTCAGGGCGCAATCAGCCCCAGCATTTT
CASSGRNQPQHF
>TRBV7-2|TRBJ1-2|-|-
TGTGCCAGCAGCTTCCGGGGGGGAGGCTACACCTTC
CASSFRGGGYTF
>TRBV7-2|TRBJ1-5|-|-
TGTGCCAGCAGCTTAGTGGCAGGCCCCAAGCCCCAGCATTTT
CASSLVAGPKPQHF